The present T cell receptor beta chain was sequenced within a study of cytomegalovirus exposure and HLA in healthy donors. The PCR contained 60 Vbeta and 13 Jbeta primers. The data were produced by immunoSEQ multiplex PCR, yet TCRdb's version contains in-frame clones alone and is incomplete. Of roughly 170,000 clones listed, 75% to 85% are singletons. Points on this clone: Its specificity is unknown.

Germline CDR1 and CDR2: SGHRS and YFSETQ. Trimming shortened V by 0 bases and J by 3 bases, and 5 bases separated the two germline ends. The CDR3 runs 13 residues. Overall study findings and caveats: The authors later linked a missense DCLRE1C variant to TCR beta V- and J-gene trimming. In a later analysis, common viral pathogens appeared linked to several of the most significant clusters.

The V and J genes are TRBV5-1 and TRBJ2-3, with D unresolved. Sequencing was carried out using PBMCs. This clonotype originated in a boy younger than 18 in good health and CMV-seronegative. The DNA for the CDR3 is TGCGCCAGCAGCTTGGCCGAGACAGATACGCAGTATTTT. Protein: CASSLAETDTQYF.